These T cell receptor beta chains were read from a single sample in a study of cytomegalovirus exposure and HLA in healthy donors. The data were produced by immunoSEQ multiplex PCR, yet TCRdb's version contains in-frame clones alone and is incomplete. The profile shows more than 90,000 clones, roughly 80% of them singletons. The sequenced sample consisted of PBMCs. The receptors originated from a man aged 40-49 years in good health and CMV-seronegative. CDR3s include the opening cysteine and the closing phenylalanine or tryptophan. The D gene is left open where the match is weak. Clone sizes are given selectively: once, few, many, or a class where the clone is expanded.

cdr3_length clone_size d_call j_call v_call cdr3_aa cdr3_nt
16 . TRBD2 TRBJ2-1 TRBV6-5 CASSYSGTSGSQEQFF TGTGCCAGCAGTTACTCCGGGACTAGCGGGAGTCAGGAGCAGTTCTTC
15 few TRBD2 TRBJ2-2 TRBV2 CASGGRGGATGELFF TGTGCCAGCGGCGGACGGGGGGGGGCGACCGGGGAGCTGTTTTTT
14 . TRBD1 TRBJ1-5 TRBV5-6 CASSNRGRYQPQHF TGTGCCAGCAGCAACAGGGGGCGGTATCAGCCCCAGCATTTT
13 . . TRBJ1-4 TRBV19 CASTQQGDEKLFF TGTGCCAGTACCCAGCAGGGTGATGAAAAACTGTTTTTT
16 . . TRBJ2-1 TRBV7-2 CASSPTPHTGSNEQFF TGTGCCAGCAGCCCAACCCCCCACACAGGGTCTAATGAGCAGTTCTTC
16 . . TRBJ1-6 TRBV5-6 CASSSKGVTYNSPLHF TGTGCCAGCAGCTCAAAGGGGGTAACTTATAATTCACCCCTCCACTTT
14 few . TRBJ1-1 TRBV5-4 CASSLPKRDTEAFF TGTGCCAGCAGCTTGCCGAAGAGGGACACTGAAGCTTTCTTT
17 . TRBD2 TRBJ2-7 TRBV28 CASSLLLAGWGSYEQYF TGTGCCAGCAGTTTATTACTAGCGGGTTGGGGCTCCTACGAGCAGTACTTC
15 . TRBD1 TRBJ1-3 TRBV5-5 CASSLLGGGRNTIYF TGTGCCAGCAGCTTGTTAGGGGGCGGGAGGAACACCATATATTTT
13 . TRBD1 TRBJ1-6 TRBV4-1 CASSQVTGTVAHF TGCGCCAGCAGCCAAGTTACCGGGACAGTAGCCCACTTT
16 . TRBD2 TRBJ2-7 TRBV27 CASSPLAGVGLGEQYF TGTGCCAGCAGTCCCTTAGCGGGAGTAGGGCTCGGCGAGCAGTACTTC
15 . TRBD1 TRBJ2-7 TRBV6-7 CASSAGTGLSYEQYF TGTGCCAGCAGCGCCGGGACAGGGCTCTCCTACGAGCAGTACTTC
13 . TRBD1 TRBJ1-3 TRBV28 CASTSGQGNTIYF TGTGCCAGCACCTCGGGACAGGGGAATACCATATATTTT
15 . . TRBJ2-2 TRBV6-1 CASSEYRGPTGELFF TGTGCCAGCAGTGAATACCGTGGGCCCACCGGGGAGCTGTTTTTT
16 . . TRBJ1-1 TRBV12-5 CASGLVAGGMNTEAFF TGTGCTAGTGGTTTGGTAGCGGGGGGGATGAACACTGAAGCTTTCTTT
16 once TRBD2 TRBJ2-1 TRBV15 CATSIRPSGSYNEQFF TGTGCCACCAGCATTCGTCCTAGCGGCTCCTACAATGAGCAGTTCTTC
14 . TRBD1 TRBJ1-5 TRBV7-2 CASSSTGGSQPQHF TGTGCCAGCAGCTCAACAGGGGGCAGTCAGCCCCAGCATTTT
13 few TRBD1 TRBJ1-2 TRBV29-1 CSVDTTGGYGYTF TGCAGCGTTGACACAACAGGGGGCTATGGCTACACCTTC
17 . . TRBJ2-6 TRBV4-3 CASSRESPLSGANVLTF TGCGCCAGCAGTCGGGAGTCTCCCCTCTCTGGGGCCAACGTCCTGACTTTC
15 . . TRBJ2-2 TRBV6-1 CASSEGGRRTGELFF TGTGCCAGCAGTGAAGGTGGCAGGAGGACCGGGGAGCTGTTTTTT
16 . TRBD1 TRBJ1-6 TRBV11-2 CASSRTGVAYNSPLHF TGTGCCAGCAGCAGGACAGGGGTCGCCTATAATTCACCCCTCCACTTT
18 . TRBD1 TRBJ1-5 TRBV18 CASSPLGQGHSSNQPQHF TGTGCCAGCTCACCACTGGGACAGGGGCACTCCAGCAATCAGCCCCAGCATTTT
13 . . TRBJ2-7 TRBV5-6 CASSQGSDYEQYF TGTGCCAGCAGTCAGGGAAGCGACTACGAGCAGTACTTC
13 . . TRBJ1-6 TRBV6-4 CASSGQENSPLHF TGTGCCAGCAGTGGACAGGAGAATTCACCCCTCCACTTT
14 . . TRBJ1-5 TRBV30 CAWSAGLSNQPQHF TGTGCCTGGAGTGCAGGGTTGAGCAATCAGCCCCAGCATTTT
14 . . TRBJ2-3 TRBV10-1 CASRDTLRTDTQYF TGCGCCAGCCGCGACACGCTGCGCACAGATACGCAGTATTTT
11 once . TRBJ1-2 TRBV19 CASSMGSGYTF TGTGCCAGTAGTATGGGGAGTGGCTACACCTTC
14 . TRBD1 TRBJ1-2 TRBV29-1 CSVEERQGVGGYTF TGCAGCGTTGAAGAAAGACAGGGGGTCGGGGGCTACACCTTC
19 few TRBD1 TRBJ2-1 TRBV18 CASSKGTGGASSRVDEQFF TGTGCCAGCTCAAAAGGGACAGGGGGCGCAAGTAGTAGGGTTGATGAGCAGTTCTTC
14 . TRBD1 TRBJ2-3 TRBV6-1 CASRVTGGADTQYF TGTGCCAGCAGGGTGACAGGGGGCGCGGATACGCAGTATTTT
13 . . TRBJ2-7 TRBV27 CASSFSRGREQYF TGTGCCAGCAGTTTTTCTCGGGGGAGAGAGCAGTACTTC
18 . TRBD2 TRBJ2-3 TRBV7-2 CASSLVPSGVISTDTQYF TGTGCCAGCAGCTTAGTGCCTAGCGGGGTCATTAGCACAGATACGCAGTATTTT
14 . TRBD1 TRBJ1-2 TRBV28 CASTSGTANYGYTF TGTGCCAGCACCTCGGGGACAGCAAACTATGGCTACACCTTC
13 . . TRBJ2-1 TRBV4-3 CASSQGQYNEQFF TGCGCCAGCAGCCAAGGTCAGTACAATGAGCAGTTCTTC
13 . TRBD1 TRBJ1-2 TRBV5-5 CASSARDRGGYTF TGTGCCAGCAGCGCTCGGGACAGGGGTGGCTACACCTTC
15 . TRBD2 TRBJ2-7 TRBV5-1 CASSLVSGTTYEQYF TGCGCCAGCAGCTTGGTGTCGGGGACTACCTACGAGCAGTACTTC
15 . . TRBJ1-4 TRBV7-9 CSSSVPLGTNEKLFF TGTTCCAGCAGCGTTCCACTGGGCACTAATGAAAAACTGTTTTTT
17 . . TRBJ2-5 TRBV18 CASSPQRTSSFLETQYF .
17 . . TRBJ1-1 TRBV7-9 CSSSLALSPDRSLEAFF TGTTCCAGCAGCTTAGCGCTAAGCCCTGACAGGTCCCTTGAAGCTTTCTTT
15 . . TRBJ2-3 TRBV29-1 CSVEADRRGTYTQYF TGCAGCGTTGAAGCGGATCGTAGGGGCACATATACGCAGTATTTT
15 . TRBD2 TRBJ2-7 TRBV5-6 CASSLAGRSSYEQYF TGTGCCAGCAGCTTAGCGGGGAGGAGCTCCTACGAGCAGTACTTC
16 . TRBD1 TRBJ2-7 TRBV4-3 CASSQEGQSPSYEQYF TGCGCCAGCAGCCAAGAGGGACAGTCCCCCTCCTACGAGCAGTACTTC
12 . TRBD1 TRBJ1-2 TRBV6-5 CASSLTGDGYTF TGTGCCAGCAGTTTGACAGGGGATGGCTACACCTTC
14 . . TRBJ2-5 TRBV7-3 CASSAPPEQETQYF TGTGCCAGCAGCGCCCCTCCCGAGCAAGAGACCCAGTACTTC
15 . . TRBJ2-1 TRBV28 CASLSRGGLYNEQFF TGTGCCAGCCTATCGAGGGGGGGCCTATACAATGAGCAGTTCTTC
14 . TRBD1 TRBJ2-7 TRBV7-9 CSSSLVDRGYEQYF TGTTCCAGCAGCTTAGTTGACAGGGGATACGAGCAGTACTTC
15 . . TRBJ2-2 TRBV29-1 CSGSRGTANTGELFF TGCAGCGGTTCCCGCGGGACAGCTAACACCGGGGAGCTGTTTTTT
16 . TRBD2 TRBJ2-3 TRBV19 CASSAPQRGGTDTQYF TGTGCCAGTAGTGCCCCCCAGCGGGGGGGCACAGATACGCAGTATTTT
13 . . TRBJ2-7 TRBV7-9 CSTRPVEEYEQYF TGTTCCACGAGGCCTGTCGAAGAATACGAGCAGTACTTC
13 . TRBD1 TRBJ1-2 TRBV6-1 CASRTGGNYGYTF TGTGCCAGCAGGACAGGGGGGAACTATGGCTACACCTTC
15 . TRBD2 TRBJ2-7 TRBV5-4 CASKPASGNAYEQYF TGTGCCAGCAAGCCAGCTAGCGGGAACGCCTACGAGCAGTACTTC
15 . TRBD2 TRBJ2-7 TRBV7-9 CASSLEAGPSYEQYF TGTGCCAGCAGCTTAGAAGCGGGACCCTCCTACGAGCAGTACTTC